A selection of T cell receptor beta chains follows, all from one sample in a study of PD-1 blockade in classical Hodgkin lymphoma. Profiling relied on immunoSEQ multiplex PCR, and the TCRdb table lists in-frame clones only, not all of them. The profile covers some 33,000 clones, with around 85% appearing a single time and roughly 15% taken by the ten largest. Sequenced here: peripheral blood mononuclear cells (PBMCs), sampled before the fourth cycle of nivolumab. These receptor sequences come from a human donor with classical Hodgkin lymphoma. Both conserved end residues are part of each CDR3. D genes are given only for firm matches. Some rows mark clone size as missing; the rest say once, few, many or name a class of expanded clone.

clone_size: -; d_call: -; j_call: TRBJ2-2; v_call: TRBV5-4; cdr3_nt: TGTGCCAGCAGCTTGGGTGTGTCCGCGAACACCGGGGAGCTGTTTTTT; cdr3_aa: CASSLGVSANTGELFF
clone_size: -; d_call: -; j_call: TRBJ1-2; v_call: TRBV5-6; cdr3_nt: TGTGCCAGCAGCGGCGACCCGGGCGGTGGCTACACCTTC; cdr3_aa: CASSGDPGGGYTF
clone_size: -; d_call: TRBD1; j_call: TRBJ2-6; v_call: TRBV6-5; cdr3_nt: TGTGCCAGCAGTTACCGGACAGGTTCTGGGGCCAACGTCCTGACTTTC; cdr3_aa: CASSYRTGSGANVLTF
clone_size: -; d_call: -; j_call: TRBJ2-7; v_call: TRBV7-2; cdr3_nt: TGTGCCAGCAGCTTAGCGTATAGGGAAGGAGGGGAGCAGTACTTC; cdr3_aa: CASSLAYREGGEQYF
clone_size: -; d_call: TRBD2; j_call: TRBJ2-7; v_call: TRBV19; cdr3_nt: TGTGCCAGTAGTTCGGGTGCGGGAGCCAGGTCCGAGCAGTACTTC; cdr3_aa: CASSSGAGARSEQYF
clone_size: -; d_call: -; j_call: TRBJ2-5; v_call: TRBV5-1; cdr3_nt: TGCGCCAGCAGTGAGACAAGCCAAGAGACCCAGTACTTC; cdr3_aa: CASSETSQETQYF
clone_size: -; d_call: -; j_call: TRBJ1-1; v_call: TRBV28; cdr3_nt: TGTGCCAGCAGTTTAAAGGGAGTAAGTTTGAACACTGAAGCTTTCTTT; cdr3_aa: CASSLKGVSLNTEAFF
clone_size: -; d_call: TRBD1; j_call: TRBJ1-4; v_call: TRBV6-5; cdr3_nt: TGTGCCAGCAGTTACTCGTACAGGGGGTCTGAAAAACTGTTTTTT; cdr3_aa: CASSYSYRGSEKLFF
clone_size: -; d_call: -; j_call: TRBJ2-1; v_call: TRBV7-9; cdr3_nt: TGTGCCAGCAGGATAGCGGTGGGCGGAGGATCCTTATACAATGAGCAGTTCTTC; cdr3_aa: CASRIAVGGGSLYNEQFF
clone_size: -; d_call: -; j_call: TRBJ2-3; v_call: TRBV19; cdr3_nt: TGTGCCAGTAGTATACCCACCGGGTGGGGGGCCGGCACAGATACGCAGTATTTT; cdr3_aa: CASSIPTGWGAGTDTQYF
clone_size: -; d_call: -; j_call: TRBJ1-3; v_call: TRBV28; cdr3_nt: TGTGCCAGCAGCAACGGTGGGTCTGGAAACACCATATATTTT; cdr3_aa: CASSNGGSGNTIYF
clone_size: -; d_call: -; j_call: TRBJ2-7; v_call: TRBV28; cdr3_nt: TGTGCCAGTTACCTCCGGGAAAACGAGCAGTACTTC; cdr3_aa: CASYLRENEQYF
clone_size: -; d_call: TRBD2; j_call: TRBJ2-5; v_call: TRBV29-1; cdr3_nt: TGCAGTTGGGGGGGGAACGTAGAGACCCAGTACTTC; cdr3_aa: CSWGGNVETQYF
clone_size: -; d_call: TRBD1; j_call: TRBJ2-1; v_call: TRBV5-6; cdr3_nt: TGTGCCAGCTTCCCGGGGCAGGGGGCCTACAATGAGCAGTTCTTC; cdr3_aa: CASFPGQGAYNEQFF
clone_size: -; d_call: -; j_call: TRBJ1-2; v_call: TRBV19; cdr3_nt: TGTGCCAGTAGTTCGGGCCGCGGCTATGGCTACACCTTC; cdr3_aa: CASSSGRGYGYTF
clone_size: -; d_call: TRBD2; j_call: TRBJ2-3; v_call: TRBV28; cdr3_nt: TGTGCCAGCAGTCCCGGGGGGGGGCCCTTCACAGATACGCAGTATTTT; cdr3_aa: CASSPGGGPFTDTQYF
clone_size: -; d_call: -; j_call: TRBJ1-5; v_call: TRBV18; cdr3_nt: TGTGCCAGCTCACCAGGCAATAATCAGCCCCAGCATTTT; cdr3_aa: CASSPGNNQPQHF
clone_size: -; d_call: TRBD1; j_call: TRBJ1-4; v_call: TRBV15; cdr3_nt: TGTGCCACCAGCAAAGGGGGCGAACGGGAAAAACTGTTTTTT; cdr3_aa: CATSKGGEREKLFF
clone_size: -; d_call: -; j_call: TRBJ2-7; v_call: TRBV7-2; cdr3_nt: TGTGCCAGCAGCTTCGGACCCGAGGGCAACTACGAGCAGTACTTC; cdr3_aa: CASSFGPEGNYEQYF
clone_size: -; d_call: TRBD1; j_call: TRBJ2-2; v_call: TRBV5-1; cdr3_nt: TGCGCCAGCAGCTTCTCCCGGGACAGGGGTCTCGGGGAGCTGTTTTTT; cdr3_aa: CASSFSRDRGLGELFF
clone_size: -; d_call: TRBD2; j_call: TRBJ2-1; v_call: TRBV4-1; cdr3_nt: TGCGCCAGCAGCCAAGGATCTAGCGGCAATGAGCAGTTCTTC; cdr3_aa: CASSQGSSGNEQFF
clone_size: -; d_call: TRBD1; j_call: TRBJ1-2; v_call: TRBV15; cdr3_nt: TGTGCCACCAGCAGGGACAGGGTGAGCTATGGCTACACCTTC; cdr3_aa: CATSRDRVSYGYTF
clone_size: -; d_call: -; j_call: TRBJ2-1; v_call: TRBV9; cdr3_nt: TGTGCCAGCAGCGTAGGGGCCAATGAGCAGTTCTTC; cdr3_aa: CASSVGANEQFF
clone_size: -; d_call: -; j_call: TRBJ2-2; v_call: TRBV7-8; cdr3_nt: TGTGCCAGCAGCTCCCGAGGGGGGTACACCGGGGAGCTGTTTTTT; cdr3_aa: CASSSRGGYTGELFF
clone_size: -; d_call: TRBD1; j_call: TRBJ1-6; v_call: TRBV7-8; cdr3_nt: TGTGCCAGCAGCTTAGTATCGCGGACAGGTGGTTCACCCCTCCACTTT; cdr3_aa: CASSLVSRTGGSPLHF
clone_size: -; d_call: -; j_call: TRBJ2-5; v_call: TRBV7-5; cdr3_nt: TGTGCCAGAAGCTTGGGCCAGATCCAAGAGACCCAGTACTTC; cdr3_aa: CARSLGQIQETQYF
clone_size: few; d_call: TRBD2; j_call: TRBJ2-1; v_call: TRBV7-8; cdr3_nt: TGTGCCAGCAGGGAAAGGTTCTTAGCGGGGCCCTACAATGAGCAGTTCTTC; cdr3_aa: CASRERFLAGPYNEQFF
clone_size: -; d_call: TRBD1; j_call: TRBJ1-5; v_call: TRBV25-1; cdr3_nt: TGTGCCAGCAGCCAGGGGACAGATGATAGCAATCAGCCCCAGCATTTT; cdr3_aa: CASSQGTDDSNQPQHF
clone_size: few; d_call: -; j_call: TRBJ2-1; v_call: TRBV11-3; cdr3_nt: TGTGCCAGCAGTACAAATTGGGGGACCTACAATGAGCAGTTCTTC; cdr3_aa: CASSTNWGTYNEQFF
clone_size: -; d_call: -; j_call: TRBJ2-5; v_call: TRBV7-7; cdr3_nt: TGTGCCAGCAGCGCCCGTCGGGGTCGAGCGGAGACCCAGTACTTC; cdr3_aa: CASSARRGRAETQYF
clone_size: -; d_call: -; j_call: TRBJ2-6; v_call: TRBV5-1; cdr3_nt: TGCGCCAGCAGACCGGGGTTGAGGGGGGCCAACGTCCTGACTTTC; cdr3_aa: CASRPGLRGANVLTF
clone_size: -; d_call: TRBD1; j_call: TRBJ1-5; v_call: TRBV4-3; cdr3_nt: TGCGCCAGCAGCCATGGGACAGTGAATCAGCCCCAGCATTTT; cdr3_aa: CASSHGTVNQPQHF
clone_size: -; d_call: -; j_call: TRBJ2-6; v_call: TRBV5-4; cdr3_nt: TGTGCCAGCAGCTTTCCCCGGTCCGGGGCCAACGTCCTGACTTTC; cdr3_aa: CASSFPRSGANVLTF
clone_size: -; d_call: -; j_call: TRBJ1-2; v_call: TRBV2; cdr3_nt: TGTGCCAGCTGGGAAGGGAGGGGGTCGGACTACACCTTC; cdr3_aa: CASWEGRGSDYTF
clone_size: -; d_call: TRBD1; j_call: TRBJ2-7; v_call: TRBV19; cdr3_nt: TGTGCCAGTAGTAGCCTTCACAGGGGGCCCTACGAGCAGTACTTC; cdr3_aa: CASSSLHRGPYEQYF
clone_size: -; d_call: -; j_call: TRBJ1-1; v_call: TRBV6-1; cdr3_nt: TGTGCCAGCAGTGAAAACAGGAACACTGAAGCTTTCTTT; cdr3_aa: CASSENRNTEAFF
clone_size: -; d_call: TRBD1; j_call: TRBJ1-4; v_call: TRBV5-4; cdr3_nt: TGTGCCAGCAGCCAGGACAGGGTTCATGAAAAACTGTTTTTT; cdr3_aa: CASSQDRVHEKLFF
clone_size: -; d_call: -; j_call: TRBJ2-2; v_call: TRBV18; cdr3_nt: TGTGCCAGCTCACCCGCGGGGGCATATTACACCGGGGAGCTGTTTTTT; cdr3_aa: CASSPAGAYYTGELFF
clone_size: -; d_call: TRBD1; j_call: TRBJ1-5; v_call: TRBV19; cdr3_nt: TGTGCCAGTAGTCGCCGGGACAGTAGCTTTTTAGGCAATCAGCCCCAGCATTTT; cdr3_aa: CASSRRDSSFLGNQPQHF
clone_size: -; d_call: -; j_call: TRBJ1-2; v_call: TRBV28; cdr3_nt: TGTGCCAGCAAAGGGGCTTATGGCTACACCTTC; cdr3_aa: CASKGAYGYTF
clone_size: -; d_call: -; j_call: TRBJ1-1; v_call: TRBV7-9; cdr3_nt: TGTGCCAGCAGCGAACGGACAGCCATGAACACTGAAGCTTTCTTT; cdr3_aa: CASSERTAMNTEAFF
clone_size: -; d_call: -; j_call: TRBJ2-1; v_call: TRBV29-1; cdr3_nt: TGCAGCGTTGAAGACCCAGGACTTAGCTCCTACAATGAGCAGTTCTTC; cdr3_aa: CSVEDPGLSSYNEQFF
clone_size: -; d_call: TRBD2; j_call: TRBJ2-2; v_call: TRBV7-2; cdr3_nt: TGTGCCAGCAGCTTATACCTAGCGGGGACCGGGGAGCTGTTTTTT; cdr3_aa: CASSLYLAGTGELFF
clone_size: -; d_call: -; j_call: TRBJ1-1; v_call: TRBV28; cdr3_nt: TGTGCCAGCAGTTGGGGGAACCTCGAAGCTTTCTTT; cdr3_aa: CASSWGNLEAFF
clone_size: few; d_call: TRBD1; j_call: TRBJ2-1; v_call: TRBV6-5; cdr3_nt: TGTGCCAGCAGTTACACCTGGGACAGCTCCTACAATGAGCAGTTCTTC; cdr3_aa: CASSYTWDSSYNEQFF
clone_size: -; d_call: -; j_call: TRBJ2-1; v_call: TRBV5-6; cdr3_nt: TGTGCCAGCAGCTTGGTTGGTTCTAGCTCCTACAATGAGCAGTTCTTC; cdr3_aa: CASSLVGSSSYNEQFF
clone_size: -; d_call: TRBD2; j_call: TRBJ2-5; v_call: TRBV30; cdr3_nt: TGTGCCTGGAGACGTCTAGCGGGAGAGACCCAGTACTTC; cdr3_aa: CAWRRLAGETQYF
clone_size: -; d_call: -; j_call: TRBJ1-6; v_call: TRBV4-3; cdr3_nt: TGCGCCAGCAGCCAAGATTTTCAGAATTCACCCCTCCACTTT; cdr3_aa: CASSQDFQNSPLHF
clone_size: -; d_call: TRBD1; j_call: TRBJ1-5; v_call: TRBV7-6; cdr3_nt: TGTGCCAGCAGCGCTTTCTTGGACAGGCAAGGGAGTCAGCCCCAGCATTTT; cdr3_aa: CASSAFLDRQGSQPQHF
clone_size: -; d_call: -; j_call: TRBJ1-2; v_call: TRBV19; cdr3_nt: TGTGCCAGTAGTGGCTCTTATGGCTACACCTTC; cdr3_aa: CASSGSYGYTF
clone_size: few; d_call: -; j_call: TRBJ2-3; v_call: TRBV2; cdr3_nt: TGTGCCAGCAGTGACCAAAACACAGATACGCAGTATTTT; cdr3_aa: CASSDQNTDTQYF
clone_size: once; d_call: -; j_call: TRBJ1-4; v_call: TRBV6-5; cdr3_nt: TGTGCCGGCAGCGCAACTAATGAAAAACTGTTTTTT; cdr3_aa: CAGSATNEKLFF